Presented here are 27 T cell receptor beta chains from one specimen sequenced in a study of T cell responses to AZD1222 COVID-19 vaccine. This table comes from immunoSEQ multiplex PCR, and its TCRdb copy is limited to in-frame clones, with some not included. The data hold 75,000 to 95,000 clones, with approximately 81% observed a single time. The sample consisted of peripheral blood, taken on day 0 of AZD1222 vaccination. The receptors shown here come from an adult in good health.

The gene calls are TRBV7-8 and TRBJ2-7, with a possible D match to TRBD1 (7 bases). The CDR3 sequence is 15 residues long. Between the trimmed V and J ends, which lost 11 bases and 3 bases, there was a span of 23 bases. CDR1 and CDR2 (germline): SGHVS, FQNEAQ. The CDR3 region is CAGSWGGQGVYEQYF. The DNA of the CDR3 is TGTGCCGGAAGCTGGGGAGGTCAGGGGGTCTACGAGCAGTACTTC.

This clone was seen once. In DNA, the CDR3 is TGTGCCAGCAGAACGCTGGGGGGGAACTATGGCTACACCTTC. Translating gives CASRTLGGNYGYTF. The chain uses TRBV5-4 and TRBJ1-2; maybe TRBD1 (5 bases). Germline assignment: CDR1 SGHNT and CDR2 YYREEE (reference sequence). The CDR3 is 14 amino acids. V lost 5 bases to trimming and J lost 2 bases, with 13 bases between them.

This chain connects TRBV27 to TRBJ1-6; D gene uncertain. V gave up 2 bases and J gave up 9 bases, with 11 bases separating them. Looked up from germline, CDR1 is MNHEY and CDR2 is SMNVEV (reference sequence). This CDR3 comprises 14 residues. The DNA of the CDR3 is TGTGCCAGCAGTTTAGGCGGTGAGGTTTCACCCCTCCACTTT. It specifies CASSLGGEVSPLHF.

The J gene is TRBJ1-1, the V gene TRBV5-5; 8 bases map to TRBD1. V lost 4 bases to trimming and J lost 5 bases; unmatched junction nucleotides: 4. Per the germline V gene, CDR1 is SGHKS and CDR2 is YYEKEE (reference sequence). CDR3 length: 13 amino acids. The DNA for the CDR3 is TGTGCCAGCAGCCTTGACAGGGGAACTGAAGCTTTCTTT. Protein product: CASSLDRGTEAFF. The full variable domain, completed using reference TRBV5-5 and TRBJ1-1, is DAGVTQSPTHLIKTRGQQVTLRCSPISGHKSVSWYQQVLGQGPQFIFQYYEKEERGRGNFPDRFSARQFPNYSSELNVNALLLGDSALYLCASSLDRGTEAFFGQGTRLTVV.

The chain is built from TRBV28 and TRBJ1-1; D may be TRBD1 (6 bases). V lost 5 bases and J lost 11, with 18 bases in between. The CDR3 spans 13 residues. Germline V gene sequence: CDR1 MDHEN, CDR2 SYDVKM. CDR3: CASSRGRGRGAFF. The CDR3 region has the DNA TGTGCCAGCAGTCGAGGCCGGGGGCGCGGGGCTTTCTTT.

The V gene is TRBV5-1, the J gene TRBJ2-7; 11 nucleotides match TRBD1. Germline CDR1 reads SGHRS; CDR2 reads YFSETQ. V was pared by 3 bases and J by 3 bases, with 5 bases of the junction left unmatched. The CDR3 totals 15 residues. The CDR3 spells CASSSPGTGGYEQYF. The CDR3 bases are TGCGCCAGCAGCTCCCCCGGGACAGGGGGCTACGAGCAGTACTTC. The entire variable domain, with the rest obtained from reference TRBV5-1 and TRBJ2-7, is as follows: KAGVTQTPRYLIKTRGQQVTLSCSPISGHRSVSWYQQTPGQGLQFLFEYFSETQRNKGNFPGRFSGRQFSNSRSEMNVSTLELGDSALYLCASSSPGTGGYEQYFGPGTRLTVT.

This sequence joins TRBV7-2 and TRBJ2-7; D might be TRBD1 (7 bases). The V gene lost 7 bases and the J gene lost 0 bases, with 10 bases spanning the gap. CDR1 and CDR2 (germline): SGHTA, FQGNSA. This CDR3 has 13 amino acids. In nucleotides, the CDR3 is TGTGCCAGCACAGGGGGGAGCTCCTACGAGCAGTACTTC. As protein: CASTGGSSYEQYF.

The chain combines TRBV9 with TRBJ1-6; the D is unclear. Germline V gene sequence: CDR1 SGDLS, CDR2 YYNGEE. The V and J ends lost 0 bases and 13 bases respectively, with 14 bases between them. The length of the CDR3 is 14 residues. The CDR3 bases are TGTGCCAGCAGCGTAGTACCCACCTTCGCCCCCCTCCACTTT. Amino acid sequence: CASSVVPTFAPLHF.

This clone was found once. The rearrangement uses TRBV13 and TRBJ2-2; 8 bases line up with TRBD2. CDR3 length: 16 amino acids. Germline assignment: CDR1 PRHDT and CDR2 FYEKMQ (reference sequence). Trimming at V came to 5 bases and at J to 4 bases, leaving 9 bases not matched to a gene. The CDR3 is CASSPRGGAVTGELFF. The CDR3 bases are TGTGCCAGCAGCCCCCGGGGGGGGGCCGTCACCGGGGAGCTGTTTTTT.

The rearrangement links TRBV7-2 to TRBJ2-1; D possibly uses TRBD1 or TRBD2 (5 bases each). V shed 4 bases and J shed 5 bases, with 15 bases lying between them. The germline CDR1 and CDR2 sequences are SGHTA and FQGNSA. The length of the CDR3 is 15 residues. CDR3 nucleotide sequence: TGTGCCAGCAGCTGGGGGACCACTACCAACAATGAGCAGTTCTTC. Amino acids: CASSWGTTTNNEQFF.

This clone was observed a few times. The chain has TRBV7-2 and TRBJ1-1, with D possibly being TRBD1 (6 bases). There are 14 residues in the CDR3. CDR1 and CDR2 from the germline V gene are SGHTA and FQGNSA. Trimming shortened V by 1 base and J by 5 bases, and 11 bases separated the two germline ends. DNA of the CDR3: TGTGCCAGCAGCTTAGTTGGGGGGCAAACTGAAGCTTTCTTT. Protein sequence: CASSLVGGQTEAFF.

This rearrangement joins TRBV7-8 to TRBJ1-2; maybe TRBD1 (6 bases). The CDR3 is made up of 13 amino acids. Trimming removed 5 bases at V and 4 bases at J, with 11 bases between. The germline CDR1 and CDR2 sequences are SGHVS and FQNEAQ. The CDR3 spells CASSQGQSYGYTF. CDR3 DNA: TGTGCCAGCAGCCAAGGACAGAGCTATGGCTACACCTTC. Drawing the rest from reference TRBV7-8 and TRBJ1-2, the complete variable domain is GAGVSQSPRYKVAKRGQDVALRCDPISGHVSLFWYQQALGQGPEFLTYFQNEAQLDKSGLPSDRFFAERPEGSVSTLKIQRTQQEDSAVYLCASSQGQSYGYTFGSGTRLTVV.

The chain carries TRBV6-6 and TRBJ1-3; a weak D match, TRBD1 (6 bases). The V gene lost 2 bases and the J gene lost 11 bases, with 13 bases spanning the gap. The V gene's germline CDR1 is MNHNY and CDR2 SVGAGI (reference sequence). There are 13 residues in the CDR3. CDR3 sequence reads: CASSYQQGMAIYF. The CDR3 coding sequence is TGTGCCAGCAGTTACCAACAGGGTATGGCCATATATTTT.

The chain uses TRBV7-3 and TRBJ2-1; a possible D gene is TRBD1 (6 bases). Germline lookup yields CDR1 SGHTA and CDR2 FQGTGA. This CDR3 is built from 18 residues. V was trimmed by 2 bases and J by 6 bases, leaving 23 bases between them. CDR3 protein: CASSLDPTGLVGINEQFF. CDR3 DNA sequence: TGTGCCAGCAGCTTAGATCCCACAGGGCTAGTCGGGATCAATGAGCAGTTCTTC. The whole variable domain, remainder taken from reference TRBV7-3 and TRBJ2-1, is GAGVSQTPSNKVTEKGKYVELRCDPISGHTALYWYRQSLGQGPEFLIYFQGTGAADDSGLPNDRFFAVRPEGSVSTLKIQRTERGDSAVYLCASSLDPTGLVGINEQFFGPGTRLTVL.

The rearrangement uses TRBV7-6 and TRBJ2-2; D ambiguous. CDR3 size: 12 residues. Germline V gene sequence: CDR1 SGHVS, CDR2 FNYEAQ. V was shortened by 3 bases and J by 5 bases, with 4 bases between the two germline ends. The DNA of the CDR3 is TGTGCCAGCAGCTTGGTTACCGGGGAGCTGTTTTTT. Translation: CASSLVTGELFF.

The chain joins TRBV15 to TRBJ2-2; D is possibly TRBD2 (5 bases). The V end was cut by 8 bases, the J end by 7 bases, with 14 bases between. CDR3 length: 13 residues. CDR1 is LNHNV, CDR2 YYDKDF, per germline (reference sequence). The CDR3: CATLAGQDGELFF. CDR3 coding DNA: TGTGCCACCTTGGCGGGCCAGGACGGGGAGCTGTTTTTT.

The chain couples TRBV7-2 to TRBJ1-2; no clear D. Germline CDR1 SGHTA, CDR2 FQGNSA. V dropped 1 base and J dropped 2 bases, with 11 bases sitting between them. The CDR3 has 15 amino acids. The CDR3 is CASSLVAADNYGYTF. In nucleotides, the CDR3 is TGTGCCAGCAGCTTAGTGGCCGCGGACAACTATGGCTACACCTTC.

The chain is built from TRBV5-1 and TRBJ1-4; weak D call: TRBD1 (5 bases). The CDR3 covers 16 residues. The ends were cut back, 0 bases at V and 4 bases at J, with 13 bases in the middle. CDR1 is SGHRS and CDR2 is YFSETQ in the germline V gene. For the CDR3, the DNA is TGCGCCAGCAGCTTGGCGGCAGGGTCGCTTAATGAAAAACTGTTTTTT. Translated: CASSLAAGSLNEKLFF.

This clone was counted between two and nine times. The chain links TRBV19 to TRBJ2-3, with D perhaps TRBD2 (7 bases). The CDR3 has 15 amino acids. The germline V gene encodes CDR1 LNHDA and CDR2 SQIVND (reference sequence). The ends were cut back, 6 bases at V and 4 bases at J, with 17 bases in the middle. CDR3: CASSVVGGPSDTQYF. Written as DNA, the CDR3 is TGTGCCAGTAGCGTGGTGGGGGGGCCGTCAGATACGCAGTATTTT.

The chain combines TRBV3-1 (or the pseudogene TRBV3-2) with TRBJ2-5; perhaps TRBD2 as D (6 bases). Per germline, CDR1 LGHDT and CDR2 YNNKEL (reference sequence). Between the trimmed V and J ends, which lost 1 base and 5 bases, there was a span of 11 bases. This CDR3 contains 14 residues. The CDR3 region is CASSQGPGLETQYF. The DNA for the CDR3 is TGTGCCAGCAGCCAAGGACCGGGACTGGAGACCCAGTACTTC.

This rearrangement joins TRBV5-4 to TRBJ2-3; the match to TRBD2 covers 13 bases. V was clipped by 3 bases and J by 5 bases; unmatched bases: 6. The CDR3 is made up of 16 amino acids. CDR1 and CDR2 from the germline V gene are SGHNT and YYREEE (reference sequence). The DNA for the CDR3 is TGTGCCAGCAGCTCCGGACTAGCGGGGGCGAAAGATACGCAGTATTTT. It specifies CASSSGLAGAKDTQYF.

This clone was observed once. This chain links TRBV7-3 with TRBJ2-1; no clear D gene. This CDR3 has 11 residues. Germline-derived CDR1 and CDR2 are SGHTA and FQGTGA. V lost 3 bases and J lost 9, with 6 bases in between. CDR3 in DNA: TGTGCCAGCAGCTTCGGTGCTGAGCAGTTCTTC. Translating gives CASSFGAEQFF.

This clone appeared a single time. In DNA, the CDR3 is TGTGCCAGCAGACAGGGACAGGACTATGGCTACACCTTC. Protein sequence: CASRQGQDYGYTF. This chain uses TRBV7-2 with TRBJ1-2, with 8 bases matching TRBD1. Germline trimming cut 6 bases from V and 3 bases from J; bases unmatched to any gene: 3. Germline V lookup: CDR1 SGHTA, CDR2 FQGNSA. The CDR3 is 13 amino acids.

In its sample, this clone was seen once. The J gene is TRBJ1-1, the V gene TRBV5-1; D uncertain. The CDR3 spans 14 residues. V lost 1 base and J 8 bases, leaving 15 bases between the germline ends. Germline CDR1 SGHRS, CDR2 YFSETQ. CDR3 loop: CASSLLTTGWEAFF. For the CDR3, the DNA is TGCGCCAGCAGCTTGTTGACGACGGGCTGGGAAGCTTTCTTT.

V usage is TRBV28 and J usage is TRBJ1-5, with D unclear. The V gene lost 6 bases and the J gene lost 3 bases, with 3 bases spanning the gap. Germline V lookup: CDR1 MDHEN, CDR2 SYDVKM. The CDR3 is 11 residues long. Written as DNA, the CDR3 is TGTGCCAGCAGCACCAATCAGCCCCAGCATTTT. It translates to CASSTNQPQHF.

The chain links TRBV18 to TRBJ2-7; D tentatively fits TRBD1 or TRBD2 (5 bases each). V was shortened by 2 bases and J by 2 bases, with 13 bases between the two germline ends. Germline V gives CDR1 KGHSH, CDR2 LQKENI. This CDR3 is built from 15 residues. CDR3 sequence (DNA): TGTGCCAGCTCACCATGGGCAGGGAGACCCTACGAGCAGTACTTC. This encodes CASSPWAGRPYEQYF.

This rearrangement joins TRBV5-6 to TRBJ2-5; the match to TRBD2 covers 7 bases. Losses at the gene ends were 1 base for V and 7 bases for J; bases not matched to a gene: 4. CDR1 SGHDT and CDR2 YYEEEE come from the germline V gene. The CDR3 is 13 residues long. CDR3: CASSLSPGGTQYF. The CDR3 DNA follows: TGTGCCAGCAGCTTGTCTCCGGGGGGGACCCAGTACTTC.